These 29 T cell receptor beta chains were sequenced from one sample in a study of T cell clonality in common variable immunodeficiency. Data came from immunoSEQ multiplex PCR; TCRdb stores just in-frame clones and leaves some out. The record shows some 64,000 clones for this sample, with no singletons present. What was sequenced was peripheral blood mononuclear cells. These receptor sequences come from a person aged 18 to 75 in good health.

In the case of this clone: Sequencing ends 3 residues short of the CDR3 end; the germline J gene provides the rest. V and J are TRBV5-1 and TRBJ2-7, with 15 bases aligning to TRBD2. The CDR3 contains 15 residues. Germline loops: CDR1 SGHRS, CDR2 YFSETQ. V gave up 4 bases and J gave up 4 bases; unmatched junction bases: 3. The part of the CDR3 DNA that was read is TGCGCCAGCAGCGGGGGACTAGCGGGAGGTTACGAG. Translated: CASSGGLAGGYE. The full-length CDR3 reads as CASSGGLAGGYEQYF.

Many counts were recorded for this clone. The CDR3 end lies 3 residues beyond the end of the read and is filled in from the germline J gene. The chain is built from TRBV7-8 and TRBJ2-1; 11 nucleotides match TRBD2. CDR3 size: 15 residues. Trimming cost V 5 bases and J 2 bases; bases outside gene matches: 2. CDR1 and CDR2 from the germline V gene are SGHVS and FQNEAQ. The DNA read from the CDR3 is TGTGCCAGCAGCATTAGCGGGAGGGCCTACAATGAG. Its translation: CASSISGRAYNE. The entire CDR3 reads CASSISGRAYNEQFF.

This clone was seen repeatedly, ten times or more. The read stops 3 residues short of the end of the CDR3; the missing end is completed from the germline J gene. The gene calls are TRBV6-1 and TRBJ2-7; 7 bases map to TRBD2. Per the germline V gene, CDR1 is MNHNS and CDR2 is SASEGT. The CDR3 is 14 residues long. V shed 4 bases and J 4 bases; nucleotides not matched to a gene: 7. The sequenced CDR3 bases are TGTGCCAGCAGTGCCGGGACTACCTATTACGAG. Translation gives CASSAGTTYYE. The entire CDR3 is CASSAGTTYYEQYF.

This clone was seen at least ten times. Sequencing ends 3 residues short of the CDR3 end; the germline J gene provides the rest. This chain uses TRBV5-1 with TRBJ2-2; 15 bases map to TRBD2. Losses at the gene ends were 3 bases for V and 7 bases for J; bases not matched to a gene: 7. CDR1 and CDR2 (germline): SGHRS, YFSETQ. The CDR3 contains 17 residues. The part of the CDR3 DNA that was read is TGCGCCAGCAGCTCAGGACTAGCGGGAGGGCCCGACGGGGAG. Its translation is CASSSGLAGGPDGE. The entire CDR3 reads CASSSGLAGGPDGELFF.

This clone was seen many times. CDR3 DNA, as far as it was read: TGCAGCGTTGATGTGGGACAGGGTGGTGAAAAA. It is translated as CSVDVGQGGEK. The whole CDR3 sequence is CSVDVGQGGEKLFF. This chain uses TRBV29-1 with TRBJ1-4, with 9 bases that match TRBD1. The sequence runs out 3 residues before the end of the CDR3; the remainder is reconstructed from the germline J gene. V lost 3 bases and J lost 7; bases outside the gene matches: 6. CDR3 length: 14 residues. In germline, CDR1 is SQVTM, CDR2 ANQGSEA. The whole variable domain, remainder taken from reference TRBV29-1 and TRBJ1-4, is SAVISQKPSRDICQRGTSLTIQCQVDSQVTMMFWYRQQPGQSLTLIATANQGSEATYESGFVIDKFPISRPNLTFSTLTVSNMSPEDSSIYLCSVDVGQGGEKLFFGSGTQLSVL.

In its sample, this clone was seen many times. The sequence runs out 3 residues before the end of the CDR3; the remainder is reconstructed from the germline J gene. The same CDR3 arises from other DNA sequences in this sample as well. This chain uses TRBV20-1 with TRBJ1-2, with D possibly TRBD1 on 5 matching bases. CDR1 and CDR2 from the germline V gene are DFQATT and SNEGSKA (reference sequence). The CDR3 runs 14 residues. Trimming left V 6 bases short and J 4 bases short, with 18 bases between. The CDR3 protein is CSARKGAVPYGYTF. The sequenced part of the CDR3 DNA is TGCAGTGCAAGGAAAGGGGCCGTGCCCTATGGC.

At least ten counts were recorded for this clone. The CDR3 extends 3 residues past the end of the read, so its final part is completed from the germline J gene. This sequence joins TRBV5-1 and TRBJ1-2; 9 bases map to TRBD1. V shed 7 bases and J 3 bases; nucleotides not matched to a gene: 10. The CDR3 contains 15 residues. In germline, CDR1 is SGHRS, CDR2 YFSETQ. CDR3 in amino acids: CASQDRGSRDYGYTF. The covered CDR3 bases are TGCGCCAGCCAGGACAGGGGATCGAGAGACTATGGC.

This clone occurred many times. The read ends 3 residues early relative to the CDR3; the germline J gene fills the gap. This rearrangement joins TRBV6-4 to TRBJ2-2, with TRBD1 matching 9 bases. CDR1 and CDR2 from the germline V gene are MRHNA and SNTAGT. J gave up 1 base and V 5 bases, and 2 bases lay outside the gene matches. This CDR3 is 15 amino acids long. The CDR3 DNA, read in part, is TGTGCCAGCAGTCCGGGACAGGGGAACACCGGGGAG. The encoded protein is CASSPGQGNTGE. The whole CDR3 sequence reads CASSPGQGNTGELFF.

Ten or more counts support this clone. The read ends 3 residues early relative to the CDR3; the germline J gene fills the gap. The chain uses TRBV12-5 and TRBJ1-5; the D gene is possibly TRBD1 (6 bases). CDR1 and CDR2 from the germline V gene are LGHNT and FRNRAP. CDR3 length equals 17 residues. Incomplete CDR3 DNA: TGTGCTAGTGGTTTGGTACAGGGTGGGCACATGGTCGCTCCC. Translating it yields CASGLVQGGHMVAP. The full CDR3 is CASGLVQGGHMVAPQHF. Full variable domain (outside the CDR3, taken from reference TRBV12-5 and TRBJ1-5): DARVTQTPRHKVTEMGQEVTMRCQPILGHNTVFWYRQTMMQGLELLAYFRNRAPLDDSGMPKDRFSAEMPDATLATLKIQPSEPRDSAVYFCASGLVQGGHMVAPQHFGDGTRLSIL.

This clone was counted many times. The read terminates 3 residues ahead of where the CDR3 ends, so the germline J gene completes it. The rearrangement joins TRBV5-4 to TRBJ2-1, with 9 bases identical to TRBD1. The CDR3 totals 15 residues. Looked up from germline, CDR1 is SGHNT and CDR2 is YYREEE (reference sequence). V lost 4 bases and J lost 2; bases outside the gene matches: 4. CDR3 DNA, as far as it was read: TGTGCCAGCAGCCCCGGGACAGGGACCTACAATGAG. Residues: CASSPGTGTYNE. The full CDR3 reads CASSPGTGTYNEQFF. Together with reference TRBV5-4 and TRBJ2-1, the CDR3 gives the full variable domain: ETGVTQSPTHLIKTRGQQVTLRCSSQSGHNTVSWYQQALGQGPQFIFQYYREEENGRGNFPPRFSGLQFPNYSSELNVNALELDDSALYLCASSPGTGTYNEQFFGPGTRLTVL.

CDR3 DNA, as far as it was read: TGTGCCAGTAGTATTCCCGGGCGGACAGGGACTGGCGGCAATGAG. Amino acid sequence: CASSIPGRTGTGGNE. The entire CDR3 reads CASSIPGRTGTGGNEQFF. This rearrangement joins TRBV19 to TRBJ2-1, with 8 bases matching TRBD1. The CDR3 extends 3 residues past the end of the read, so its final part is completed from the germline J gene. The CDR3 is 18 amino acids. Germline assignment: CDR1 LNHDA and CDR2 SQIVND (reference sequence). V shed 3 bases, J shed 6 bases, and the junction held 16 bases outside the gene matches.

This clone was recorded many times. The read stops 3 residues short of the end of the CDR3; the missing end is completed from the germline J gene. The chain combines TRBV12-3 or TRBV12-4 with TRBJ2-1, with 9 nucleotides matching TRBD2. Trimming at V came to 5 bases and at J to 8 bases, leaving 7 bases not matched to a gene. The CDR3 is 14 residues long. The CDR3 region is CASSQAGGQHEQFF. CDR3 bases read: TGTGCCAGCAGTCAAGCGGGGGGCCAGCATGAG.

This clone was seen many times. The CDR3 sequence is CASSSTGGADTQYF. The sequenced CDR3 bases are TGTGCCAGCAGTTCAACAGGGGGCGCAGATACG. The V call is TRBV2, the J call TRBJ2-3; 9 bases are shared with TRBD1. The CDR3 end falls 3 residues outside the read, so it is completed with the germline J gene. V shed 5 bases and J 4 bases; nucleotides not matched to a gene: 4. The V gene's germline CDR1 is SNHLY and CDR2 FYNNEI. This CDR3 has 14 residues.

This clone was observed a handful of times. The read halts 3 residues ahead of the CDR3 end, with the missing end drawn from the germline J gene. The J gene is TRBJ1-6, the V gene TRBV19; a possible D gene is TRBD1 (6 bases). V was cut by 5 bases and J by 0 bases, with 17 bases left in between. This CDR3 contains 18 residues. The germline CDR1 and CDR2 sequences are LNHDA and SQIVND (reference sequence). The sequenced CDR3 bases are TGTGCCAGTAGTCTCCAAACGGGACATAGCTCCTATAATTCACCC. It is translated as CASSLQTGHSSYNSP. The whole CDR3 sequence is CASSLQTGHSSYNSPLHF.

This clone appeared many times. Sequencing ends 3 residues short of the CDR3 end; the germline J gene provides the rest. The chain links TRBV5-1 to TRBJ1-2; 11 bases are a match to TRBD1. Germline CDR1 and CDR2: SGHRS and YFSETQ. The V and J ends lost 3 bases and 7 bases, in that order; junction bases with no gene match: 5. The CDR3 has 14 residues. CDR3 DNA (partial): TGCGCCAGCAGCTCGGGACAGGGGGTTGGTGGC. Amino acid sequence: CASSSGQGVGG. The CDR3 as a whole reads CASSSGQGVGGYTF.

The sample holds many counts of this clone. The sequenced fragment ends 3 residues before the CDR3 boundary, so the rest is inferred from the germline J gene. The chain combines TRBV24-1 with TRBJ2-1, with 10 bases identical to TRBD2. This CDR3 comprises 16 residues. With 5 bases clipped from V and 8 bases from J, the junction kept 11 bases outside the gene matches. Germline V gene data show CDR1 as KGHDR and CDR2 as SFDVKD. CDR3 bases read: TGTGCCACCAGTGCCCTGGGGCTAGCGGGAGACTATGAG. The encoded protein is CATSALGLAGDYE. The full CDR3 reads CATSALGLAGDYEQFF.

This clone was seen a handful of times. The missing CDR3 end, 3 residues past where the read stops, is filled in from the germline J gene. V gene TRBV10-3 combines with J gene TRBJ2-7; TRBD1 agrees at 10 bases. Germline assignment: CDR1 ENHRY and CDR2 SYGVKD. The J segment lost 2 bases and the V segment lost 2 bases, leaving 9 bases of the junction unmatched. The CDR3 sequence is 17 residues long. The sequenced part of the CDR3 DNA is TGTGCCATCAGTGAGGGTCAGGGACAGGGGATCCCCTACGAG. This translates into CAISEGQGQGIPYE. The CDR3, in full, reads CAISEGQGQGIPYEQYF.

This clone was found many times. The read is 3 residues too short to cover the CDR3 end, so that end is filled in from the germline J gene. The chain combines TRBV12-3 or TRBV12-4 with TRBJ1-2; D might be TRBD1 (5 bases). The CDR3 has 18 amino acids. With 7 bases removed from V and 2 bases from J, the gap between germline ends came to 26 bases. The DNA read from the CDR3 is TGTGCCAGCACTCGGATCAGGACACAGAAAGACTTAAACTATGGC. Translating it yields CASTRIRTQKDLNYG. The full CDR3 sequence reads CASTRIRTQKDLNYGYTF.

This clone was counted at least ten times. The read ends 3 residues shy of where the CDR3 ends; the end is completed using the germline J gene. V gene TRBV6-1 combines with J gene TRBJ2-7; 8 positions match TRBD1. The CDR3 spans 12 residues. V lost 4 bases, J lost 4 bases, and 0 bases stayed unmatched. The germline CDR1 and CDR2 sequences are MNHNS and SASEGT. CDR3 sequence: CASSGTGYEQYF. CDR3 bases read: TGTGCCAGCAGTGGGACAGGGTACGAG.

This clone was seen many times. The sequenced part of the CDR3 DNA is TGCAGTGCTACCGATGGGGGGGCTGAA. Protein: CSATDGGAE. The whole CDR3 sequence is CSATDGGAEAFF. V usage is TRBV20-1 and J usage is TRBJ1-1; D may be TRBD1 (5 bases). The CDR3 end falls 3 residues outside the read, so it is completed with the germline J gene. The CDR3 spans 12 residues. Trimming cost V 4 bases and J 6 bases, with 12 bases left between them. The V gene's germline CDR1 is DFQATT and CDR2 SNEGSKA (reference sequence).

There are many counts of this clone. Sequencing ends 3 residues short of the CDR3 end; the germline J gene provides the rest. This chain connects TRBV5-5 to TRBJ1-1; D is perhaps TRBD1 (5 bases). Germline V CDR1 and CDR2: SGHKS, YYEKEE (reference sequence). The CDR3 sequence is 14 residues long. Between the trimmed V and J ends, which lost 0 bases and 3 bases, there was a span of 9 bases. The DNA read from the CDR3 is TGTGCCAGCAGCTTGGGCAGGGTAGACACTGAA. This sequence encodes CASSLGRVDTE. The entire CDR3 reads CASSLGRVDTEAFF.

This clone came up many times. The CDR3 loop is CASSRGGYEQYF. The CDR3 bases that were read are TGTGCCAGCAGCCGCGGGGGCTACGAG. This chain uses TRBV7-9 with TRBJ2-7, with 7 bases that match TRBD2. The CDR3 end falls 3 residues outside the read, so it is completed with the germline J gene. The germline V gene has CDR1 SEHNR and CDR2 FQNEAQ (reference sequence). The CDR3 sequence is 12 residues long. J gave up 3 bases and V 5 bases, and 1 base lay outside the gene matches.

This clone has ten or more counts. The CDR3 DNA, read in part, is TGCAGCGTGGGACAGGGGGGCGAAAACATT. Translating gives CSVGQGGENI. The full CDR3 sequence reads CSVGQGGENIQYF. V is TRBV29-1 and J is TRBJ2-4; 11 nucleotides agree with TRBD1. The read terminates 3 residues before the CDR3 end, so the remaining end is supplied by the germline J gene. The V gene's germline CDR1 is SQVTM and CDR2 ANQGSEA. Losses at the gene ends were 6 bases for V and 5 bases for J; bases not matched to a gene: 3. This CDR3 region has 13 residues. The full variable domain, with the rest looked up from reference TRBV29-1 and TRBJ2-4, is SAVISQKPSRDICQRGTSLTIQCQVDSQVTMMFWYRQQPGQSLTLIATANQGSEATYESGFVIDKFPISRPNLTFSTLTVSNMSPEDSSIYLCSVGQGGENIQYFGAGTRLSVL.

This clone appeared many times. The sequence runs out 3 residues before the end of the CDR3; the remainder is reconstructed from the germline J gene. This chain joins TRBV5-6 and TRBJ2-7; possible D gene TRBD1, 6 bases. The V end lost 2 bases, the J end lost 2 bases, and 11 bases lay between the germline ends. Looked up from germline, CDR1 is SGHDT and CDR2 is YYEEEE. CDR3 length: 14 residues. The sequenced CDR3 bases are TGTGCCAGCAGCTTAGGACAGATTACCTACGAG. Its translation: CASSLGQITYE. The whole CDR3 region reads CASSLGQITYEQYF.

This clone has a count of ten or more. The read ends 3 residues early relative to the CDR3; the germline J gene fills the gap. The V and J genes are TRBV24-1 and TRBJ1-5; 8 positions match TRBD1. Germline V gene data show CDR1 as KGHDR and CDR2 as SFDVKD. CDR3 length: 15 residues. With V trimmed by 3 bases and J by 5 bases, 5 bases remained unmatched. The sequenced CDR3 bases are TGTGCCACCAGTGATGCAGACAGGGGCGATCAGCCC. Translation: CATSDADRGDQP. The entire CDR3 reads CATSDADRGDQPQHF.

This clone was counted at least ten times. The read finishes 3 residues shy of the CDR3 end, and the germline J gene is used to complete it. The V gene is TRBV29-1, the J gene TRBJ2-7, with a weak D call TRBD1 (5 bases). CDR3 length equals 12 residues. Germline V gene lookup returns CDR1 SQVTM and CDR2 ANQGSEA. With 4 bases removed from V and 0 bases from J, the gap between germline ends came to 7 bases. The sequenced CDR3 bases are TGCAGCGTTGTGGACACCTCCTACGAG. It is translated as CSVVDTSYE. The complete CDR3 sequence is CSVVDTSYEQYF.

This clone was observed many times. The read finishes 3 residues shy of the CDR3 end, and the germline J gene is used to complete it. The gene calls are TRBV5-4 and TRBJ1-1, with TRBD1 as a possible D gene (6 bases). Trimming stripped 2 bases from V and 7 bases from J, with 21 bases between. This CDR3 is built from 16 residues. The germline V gene encodes CDR1 SGHNT and CDR2 YYREEE (reference sequence). CDR3 loop: CASSFWTVGDVVEAFF. The sequenced CDR3 bases are TGTGCCAGCAGCTTTTGGACAGTCGGTGATGTAGTTGAA.

This clone showed up many times. The read comes to an end 3 residues before the CDR3 does, leaving the germline J gene to fill in the end. J is TRBJ1-1 and V is TRBV20-1, with 8 bases identical to TRBD1. After removal of 2 bases from V and 2 bases from J, the junction contained 7 bases not matched to a gene. Per germline, CDR1 DFQATT and CDR2 SNEGSKA (reference sequence). CDR3 size: 15 residues. CDR3 residues: CSARRPGQVNTEAFF. The sequenced CDR3 bases are TGCAGTGCTAGAAGACCGGGACAGGTCAACACTGAA.

This clone has a count of ten or more. The CDR3 extends 3 residues past the end of the read, so its final part is completed from the germline J gene. The V call is TRBV30, the J call TRBJ1-2; 7 bases are shared with TRBD1. This CDR3 is built from 13 residues. CDR1 and CDR2 from the germline V gene are GTSNPN and SVGIG (reference sequence). The part of the CDR3 DNA that was read is TGTGCCTGGAGGGAGACAGGGTATACGGGC. Its translation is CAWRETGYTG. In full, the CDR3 reads CAWRETGYTGYTF. Variable domain in full (rest from reference TRBV30 and TRBJ1-2): SQTIHQWPATLVQPVGSPLSLECTVEGTSNPNLYWYRQAAGRGLQLLFYSVGIGQISSEVPQNLSASRPQDRQFILSSKKLLLSDSGFYLCAWRETGYTGYTFGSGTRLTVV.